These 25 T cell receptor beta chains share one sample of origin, sequenced in a study of read filtering for tumor transcriptome and immune sequencing. The library was built from roughly 400 ng RNA with molecular barcoded adaptors for alpha/delta and beta/gamma chains. Via MiXCR, TCRdb re-called the reads, giving one row per CDR3 protein. The sample comprises about 22,000 distinct CDR3 sequences, around 13% of which are singletons, and about 70% rests with the top ten. Sequences were obtained from a population of CD138-negative cells sorted from bone marrow. The receptors here all came from a donor aged 40 or older with multiple myeloma.

In its sample, this clonotype was seen many times. V usage is TRBV5-1 and J usage is TRBJ2-7, with D uncertain. CDR3 length: 14 amino acids. V was trimmed by 4 bases and J by 5 bases, leaving 16 bases between them. Germline lookup yields CDR1 SGHRS and CDR2 YFSETQ. CDR3 DNA sequence: TGCGCCAGCAGCGCAAGCCAAGGGAACCACGAGCAGTACTTC. It translates to CASSASQGNHEQYF.

This rearrangement joins TRBV6-1 to TRBJ2-1; the D gene is possibly TRBD1 (6 bases). CDR3 length equals 13 residues. V was clipped by 3 bases and J by 8 bases, with 11 bases between them. Germline V CDR1 and CDR2: MNHNS, SASEGT. CDR3 coding DNA: TGTGCCAGCAGTGAGACAGCAGGGGATGAGCAGTTCTTC. The encoded protein is CASSETAGDEQFF.

There are a few counts of this clonotype. V and J are TRBV27 and TRBJ1-2; D perhaps matches TRBD1 (5 bases). V was pared by 3 bases and J by 4 bases, with 12 bases between. Germline CDR1 MNHEY, CDR2 SMNVEV (reference sequence). CDR3 length equals 14 residues. Here the CDR3 reads CASSFKGWGYGYTF. The CDR3 bases are TGTGCCAGCAGTTTTAAGGGGTGGGGCTATGGCTACACCTTC.

At least ten counts were recorded for this clonotype. The rearrangement links TRBV6-8 to TRBJ1-5, with D hard to call. This CDR3 has 14 residues. The V and J ends lost 4 bases and 0 bases respectively, with 7 bases between them. The germline CDR1 and CDR2 sequences are MNHGY and SAAAGT. The CDR3 sequence is CASSFSYSNQPQHF. DNA for the CDR3: TGTGCCAGCAGTTTCAGTTATAGCAATCAGCCCCAGCATTTT.

This clonotype has at least ten counts. The V gene is TRBV7-2, the J gene TRBJ2-5, with D tentatively TRBD2 (6 bases). Trimming took 4 bases from V and 6 from J, leaving 15 bases between them. CDR1 SGHTA and CDR2 FQGNSA come from the germline V gene. The CDR3 is 14 amino acids. CDR3 sequence: CASSSPTRRQTQYF. Here the CDR3 DNA reads TGTGCCAGCAGCTCCCCGACTAGGAGGCAGACCCAGTACTTC.

Points on this clonotype: Just one base apart from a much larger clone, this may be a read error. This CDR3 is missing its conserved last phenylalanine or tryptophan, likely due to a read error. The CDR3, as DNA: TGTGCCAGCAGCTTAAGGGGGGGCGCGTTCTCTGGAAACACCATATATCTT. Residues: CASSLRGGAFSGNTIYL. The rearrangement joins TRBV7-2 to TRBJ1-3; TRBD1 is a possible D gene (6 bases). CDR3 length: 17 amino acids. Trimming left V 2 bases short and J 0 bases short, with 14 bases between. Germline assignment: CDR1 SGHTA and CDR2 FQGNSA.

The V and J genes are TRBV7-6 and TRBJ2-7; 7 bases match TRBD1. The germline gives CDR1 SGHVS, CDR2 FNYEAQ. The CDR3 has 12 residues. After removal of 3 bases from V and 7 bases from J, the junction contained 3 bases not matched to a gene. The CDR3: CASSFTQGEQYF. In DNA, the CDR3 is TGTGCCAGCAGCTTCACACAGGGGGAGCAGTACTTC.

This clonotype was picked up many times. J is TRBJ2-7 and V is TRBV20-1, with D perhaps being TRBD1 or TRBD2 (5 bases each). Germline-derived CDR1 and CDR2 are DFQATT and SNEGSKA (reference sequence). Trimming took 3 bases from V and 5 from J, leaving 14 bases between them. The CDR3 extends over 13 amino acids. The CDR3 DNA sequence: TGCAGTGCTAGGGACAAGTGGGACCACGAGCAGTACTTC. Its translation: CSARDKWDHEQYF.

This clonotype was detected many times. This chain links TRBV29-1 with TRBJ1-5, with 9 bases matching TRBD1. After removal of 5 bases from V and 5 bases from J, the junction contained 1 base not matched to a gene. The CDR3 contains 12 residues. Looked up from germline, CDR1 is SQVTM and CDR2 is ANQGSEA. The chain's CDR3 is CSVRQGDQPQHF. CDR3 nucleotides: TGCAGCGTTCGACAGGGGGATCAGCCCCAGCATTTT. Full variable domain (remainder filled in from reference TRBV29-1 and TRBJ1-5): SAVISQKPSRDICQRGTSLTIQCQVDSQVTMMFWYRQQPGQSLTLIATANQGSEATYESGFVIDKFPISRPNLTFSTLTVSNMSPEDSSIYLCSVRQGDQPQHFGDGTRLSIL.

Worth noting for this clonotype: A much larger clonotype is one base distant, so this may be a read error. The gene calls are TRBV3-1 and TRBJ1-1, with D perhaps matching TRBD1 (5 bases). CDR3 length: 13 amino acids. Germline CDR1 and CDR2: LGHDT and YNNKEL (reference sequence). V was trimmed by 7 bases and J by 1 base, leaving 10 bases between them. The CDR3 reads CASTQGPNTEAFF. The CDR3 DNA reads TGTGCCAGCACTCAGGGACCGAACACTGAAGCTTTCTTT.

The sample holds many counts of this clonotype. The chain has TRBV5-6 and TRBJ2-1; D is perhaps TRBD1 or TRBD2 (5 bases each). The CDR3 has 13 residues. Trimming pared 0 bases from V and 10 bases from J, leaving 11 bases between. Germline V gene sequence: CDR1 SGHDT, CDR2 YYEEEE. In nucleotides, the CDR3 is TGTGCCAGCAGCTTGGTTTTCCGGGACGAGCAGTTCTTC. This translates into CASSLVFRDEQFF.

This clonotype was observed a handful of times. The CDR3 DNA follows: TGTGCCAGCAGCGAGACAGGGATATCCTACGAGCAGTACTTC. Amino acid sequence: CASSETGISYEQYF. J is TRBJ2-7 and V is TRBV28; 7 nucleotides align to TRBD1. J gave up 1 base and V 6 bases, and 6 bases lay outside the gene matches. This CDR3 has 14 amino acids. Germline CDR1 MDHEN, CDR2 SYDVKM. Combining the CDR3 with reference TRBV28 and TRBJ2-7 gives the whole variable domain DVKVTQSSRYLVKRTGEKVFLECVQDMDHENMFWYRQDPGLGLRLIYFSYDVKMKEKGDIPEGYSVSREKKERFSLILESASTNQTSMYLCASSETGISYEQYFGPGTRLTVT.

This clonotype has at least ten counts. V and J are TRBV20-1 and TRBJ1-1; no reliable D call. Trimming removed 0 bases from V and 0 bases from J, with 8 bases in between. The V gene's germline CDR1 is DFQATT and CDR2 SNEGSKA (reference sequence). This CDR3 has 14 residues. The CDR3 nucleotides read TGCAGTGCTAGAGATATACAGATGAACACTGAAGCTTTCTTT. It translates to CSARDIQMNTEAFF.

This clonotype appeared many times. The chain is built from TRBV10-3 and TRBJ2-5, with TRBD1 matching 7 bases. The CDR3 spans 13 residues. Germline lookup yields CDR1 ENHRY and CDR2 SYGVKD. Germline trimming cut 11 bases from V and 5 bases from J; bases unmatched to any gene: 11. The CDR3: CAAGVQGMETQYF. In DNA, the CDR3 is TGTGCCGCCGGGGTACAGGGGATGGAGACCCAGTACTTC.

This clonotype was detected only a few times. The genes are TRBV29-1 and TRBJ2-5; D is uncertain. The CDR3 is 12 residues long. Germline V gene lookup returns CDR1 SQVTM and CDR2 ANQGSEA. With 3 bases removed from V and 5 bases from J, the gap between germline ends came to 10 bases. Here the CDR3 DNA reads TGCAGCGTTGAGGGTCTGGGGGAGACCCAGTACTTC. As protein: CSVEGLGETQYF.

This clonotype was detected ten times or more. The CDR3 reads CSVRKQGINNEQFF. The CDR3 DNA reads TGCAGCGTTAGGAAACAGGGGATCAACAATGAGCAGTTCTTC. The J gene is TRBJ2-1, the V gene TRBV29-1; 7 bases are shared with TRBD1. The junction had 9 bases not matched to a gene; V was cut back by 5 bases and J by 5 bases. The V gene's germline CDR1 is SQVTM and CDR2 ANQGSEA. CDR3 length: 14 amino acids.

Comments on this clonotype: A read error may be the cause here, since a much bigger clone is one base away. Because the CDR3 is missing its conserved closing phenylalanine or tryptophan, this is likely a read error. The J gene is TRBJ2-3, the V gene TRBV7-9; tentatively, D is TRBD2 (6 bases). Germline CDR1 is SEHNR and CDR2 is FQNEAQ (reference sequence). The CDR3 loop spans 14 amino acids. V lost 3 bases and J 0 bases, leaving 7 bases between the germline ends. This chain's CDR3 is CASSLRGSTDTQYL. As DNA, the CDR3 is TGTGCCAGCAGCTTGCGGGGTAGCACAGATACGCAGTATCTT.

This clonotype was picked up many times. The V gene is TRBV11-2, the J gene TRBJ1-2; D gene uncertain. Germline V gene sequence: CDR1 SGHAT, CDR2 FQNNGV. This CDR3 contains 12 residues. V was trimmed by 3 bases and J by 7 bases, leaving 9 bases between them. The CDR3 is CASSLEGRGYTF. The CDR3 DNA sequence: TGTGCCAGCAGCTTGGAGGGCCGTGGCTACACCTTC.

In this sample, this clonotype turned up many times. CDR3 loop: CASTGTYSYEQYF. In nucleotides, the CDR3 is TGTGCCAGCACCGGGACGTATTCCTACGAGCAGTACTTC. J is TRBJ2-7 and V is TRBV28; D possibly matches TRBD1 or TRBD2 (5 bases each). This CDR3 is built from 13 residues. With 7 bases removed from V and 1 base from J, the gap between germline ends came to 11 bases. CDR1 MDHEN and CDR2 SYDVKM come from the germline V gene.

This clonotype has a handful of counts. The V gene is TRBV28, the J gene TRBJ2-1, with TRBD1 as a possible D gene (5 bases). Trimming shortened V by 3 bases and J by 5 bases, and 8 bases separated the two germline ends. Germline V gene data show CDR1 as MDHEN and CDR2 as SYDVKM. This CDR3 spans 13 amino acids. For the CDR3, the DNA is TGTGCCAGCAGTTTGCAGGGTAACAATGAGCAGTTCTTC. As protein: CASSLQGNNEQFF.

In its sample, this clonotype was seen a few times. J is TRBJ2-7 and V is TRBV7-9; 9 bases align to TRBD1. The CDR3 is 13 amino acids. Trimming took 9 bases from V and 6 from J; bases not matched to a gene: 9. Germline values: CDR1 SEHNR, CDR2 FQNEAQ (reference sequence). In DNA, the CDR3 is TGTGCCAGTACAGGGGGCGACTTTTCCGAGCAGTACTTC. Residues: CASTGGDFSEQYF.

The table lists this clonotype with many counts. The V call is TRBV7-9, the J call TRBJ1-4; D unclear. The CDR3 consists of 15 residues. Germline V gene data show CDR1 as SEHNR and CDR2 as FQNEAQ (reference sequence). Trimming took off 5 bases at V and 5 bases at J, with 15 bases between the two ends. The CDR3 DNA is TGTGCCAGCAGCCTCCCAAGGGCCCCGAATGAAAAACTGTTTTTT. This codes for CASSLPRAPNEKLFF.

This clonotype was counted ten times or more. This chain uses TRBV29-1 with TRBJ2-1, with D possibly TRBD1 on 6 matching bases. The V and J ends lost 4 bases and 7 bases respectively, with 14 bases between them. The CDR3 is made up of 13 amino acids. Per the germline V gene, CDR1 is SQVTM and CDR2 is ANQGSEA. Written as DNA, the CDR3 is TGCAGCGTTGCACAGGGTTCCCTAAATGAGCAGTTCTTC. Its translation is CSVAQGSLNEQFF.

This clonotype was observed a few times. The chain links TRBV3-1 to TRBJ2-7; perhaps TRBD2 as D (6 bases). Trimming shortened V by 3 bases and J by 2 bases, and 17 bases separated the two germline ends. This CDR3 is built from 16 residues. Germline assignment: CDR1 LGHDT and CDR2 YNNKEL (reference sequence). The CDR3 DNA is TGTGCCAGCAGCCACGGTGGGGGGTTTAAGGCCTACGAGCAGTACTTC. Translation gives CASSHGGGFKAYEQYF.

The table lists this clonotype with many counts. V is TRBV20-1 and J is TRBJ2-2, with 7 bases matching TRBD2. The germline V gene has CDR1 DFQATT and CDR2 SNEGSKA (reference sequence). The ends lost 0 bases at V and 1 base at J; junction bases unmatched: 8. This CDR3 has 17 residues. The CDR3 coding sequence is TGCAGTGCTAGAGATCGTCGCGGGAGCCAGAACACCGGGGAGCTGTTTTTT. Residues: CSARDRRGSQNTGELFF.